Sequencing of this T cell receptor beta chain was carried out in a study of PD-1 blockade in classical Hodgkin lymphoma. Sequencing was performed with immunoSEQ multiplex PCR; in TCRdb, only in-frame clones are kept and a portion is missing. The table includes some 30,000 clones, 71% detected once. CDR1 MNHEY and CDR2 SMNVEV come from the germline V gene (reference sequence). The length of the CDR3 is 15 residues. The V and J ends lost 5 bases and 5 bases, in that order; junction bases with no gene match: 10. Every patient was affected by relapse after autologous stem cell transplantation, while exposure to brentuximab vedotin was not uniform.

The clonotype originates from a human donor with classical Hodgkin lymphoma. The chain uses TRBV27 and TRBJ2-7; 9 bases fit TRBD1. Sequencing was performed on peripheral blood mononuclear cells (PBMCs), taken before the second cycle of nivolumab. The CDR3, as DNA: TGTGCCAGCAGTCAAAGGGGGGACAGGGTAGACGAGCAGTACTTC. Translating it yields CASSQRGDRVDEQYF.